Here is one T cell receptor (beta chain) with its context. Its antigen is unknown. Germline V gene lookup returns CDR1 MDHEN and CDR2 SYDVKM. The length of the CDR3 is 10 residues. Trimming stripped 7 bases from V and 8 bases from J, with 7 bases between. TCRdb re-analysed the 5' RACE reads in MiXCR, keeping a single row per CDR3 protein. The sample lists roughly 250,000 distinct CDR3 sequences, about 17% seen once, with 3.5% in the top ten. The entry originates in a study of T-cell memory formation after mild COVID-19. Study observations and caveats: The study found balanced CD4/CD8 in clones contracting day 15 to 85 and a CD4+ lean in later expanders.

The genes are TRBV28 and TRBJ2-3, with no clear D. This receptor was taken from a young man who had mild COVID-19 (a few samples of this study predate the infection). Cell type and time point are not known. Sequenced input: PBMCs or a T cell subset sorted from them (not recorded which). This chain's CDR3 is CASMRVTQYF. The CDR3 DNA reads TGTGCCAGCATGAGAGTTACGCAGTATTTT.